The clone carrying this T cell receptor beta chain was counted a single time. Its antigen is unknown. Profiling relied on immunoSEQ multiplex PCR, and the TCRdb table lists in-frame clones only, not all of them. The data show fewer than 1 million clones, about 97% seen once. The data are from a study of shared clonotypes between healthy human individuals. General study findings and limits: Across subsets, estimated richness was generally greater for naive than for memory populations.

CDR1 and CDR2 (germline): SNHLY, FYNNEI. V was clipped by 3 bases and J by 2 bases; unmatched bases: 8. This CDR3 comprises 16 residues. The naive CD8 population came from CD45RO-negative cells selected for CCR7, without terminally differentiated effector memory CD45RA+ cells. This TCR was sampled from a man aged 25 to 45 in good health. The chain recombines TRBV2 with TRBJ2-7, with 9 bases lining up with TRBD2. The specimen was naive CD8+ T cells sorted from blood. The CDR3 is CASSEGRTSVPYEQYF. As DNA, the CDR3 is TGTGCCAGCAGTGAGGGGCGGACTAGCGTCCCCTACGAGCAGTACTTC.